This passage covers 26 T cell receptor beta chains from one sample sequenced in a study of beta chain features in type 1 diabetes. All of the isolated RNA was reverse transcribed, so expressed TCRB transcripts were sequenced. Method: immunoSEQ multiplex PCR; TCRdb's copy keeps in-frame clones and lacks some. Here the sample spans 10,000 to 15,000 clones, roughly half being singletons. Material: stem cell memory CD4+ T cells from blood. The receptors originated from a man aged 18 to 29 in good health.

The chain uses TRBV10-2 and TRBJ2-1; 10 bases are a match to TRBD2. V shed 3 bases, J shed 6 bases, and the junction held 11 bases outside the gene matches. Germline lookup yields CDR1 WSHSY and CDR2 SAAADI. The length of the CDR3 is 17 residues. CDR3 region: CASSEILWTSGANEQFF. CDR3 DNA: TGCGCCAGCAGTGAAATCTTGTGGACTAGCGGTGCCAATGAGCAGTTCTTC.

This clone has a handful of counts. The CDR3 DNA follows: TGTGCCACCAGCAGAGCGGCGGTGAACACCGGGGAGCTGTTTTTT. Protein: CATSRAAVNTGELFF. The chain carries TRBV15 and TRBJ2-2; D remains ambiguous. Germline CDR1 and CDR2: LNHNV and YYDKDF (reference sequence). The CDR3 consists of 15 residues. V gave up 1 base and J gave up 1 base, with 7 bases separating them.

The chain employs TRBV6-5 and TRBJ1-5; D unresolved. V was shortened by 4 bases and J by 0 bases, with 7 bases between the two germline ends. Per the germline V gene, CDR1 is MNHEY and CDR2 is SVGAGI. This CDR3 spans 14 amino acids. The CDR3 spells CASSSQYSNQPQHF. Written as DNA, the CDR3 is TGTGCCAGCAGTTCACAGTATAGCAATCAGCCCCAGCATTTT.

CDR3 DNA: TGTGCCAGCAGTCCCCATGGGACAGGGGATCAAGAGACCCAGTACTTC. This sequence encodes CASSPHGTGDQETQYF. The V call is TRBV27, the J call TRBJ2-5, with TRBD1 matching 10 bases. J lost 2 bases, V lost 5 bases, and 8 bases had no gene match. This CDR3 has 16 residues. CDR1 and CDR2 (germline): MNHEY, SMNVEV (reference sequence).

The chain employs TRBV2 and TRBJ2-7; D perhaps matches TRBD1 (6 bases). Germline V CDR1 and CDR2: SNHLY, FYNNEI. The V gene lost 1 base and the J gene lost 3 bases, with 13 bases spanning the gap. The CDR3 runs to 15 residues. The CDR3 protein is CASSEVRQVGYEQYF. CDR3 nucleotides: TGTGCCAGCAGTGAAGTGAGACAGGTTGGCTACGAGCAGTACTTC.

This clone was seen a few times. This chain uses TRBV19 with TRBJ2-5; TRBD2 might be the D (7 bases). From germline, CDR1 is LNHDA and CDR2 SQIVND (reference sequence). The CDR3 length is 15 residues. V was pared by 3 bases and J by 0 bases, with 11 bases between. The CDR3 nucleotides are TGTGCCAGTAGTATCCGAGGGGGGGACCAAGAGACCCAGTACTTC. Its translation: CASSIRGGDQETQYF.

The chain has TRBV27 and TRBJ2-1; D is perhaps TRBD2 (5 bases). Germline V lookup: CDR1 MNHEY, CDR2 SMNVEV (reference sequence). The CDR3 sequence is 15 residues long. Trimming removed 2 bases from V and 3 bases from J, with 11 bases in between. The CDR3 loop is CASSLAVGVYNEQFF. The CDR3 nucleotides read TGTGCCAGCAGTTTAGCAGTCGGGGTCTACAATGAGCAGTTCTTC.

The chain has TRBV4-3 and TRBJ2-1; 9 bases are shared with TRBD2. Germline-derived CDR1 and CDR2 are LGHNA and YSLEER. CDR3 length equals 16 residues. With V trimmed by 4 bases and J by 6 bases, 10 bases remained unmatched. The CDR3 bases are TGCGCCAGCAGCCCCCAACTAGCGGGCGCACGCAATGAGCAGTTCTTC. It yields the protein CASSPQLAGARNEQFF.

This chain uses TRBV7-9 with TRBJ2-2; 7 nucleotides match TRBD2. The length of the CDR3 is 15 residues. CDR1 and CDR2 from the germline V gene are SEHNR and FQNEAQ (reference sequence). With 5 bases clipped from V and 4 bases from J, the junction kept 7 bases outside the gene matches. The CDR3 nucleotides read TGTGCCAGCAGCCTACGACTAGCAGGCACCGGGGAGCTGTTTTTT. It codes for CASSLRLAGTGELFF.

J is TRBJ2-6 and V is TRBV7-2, with D maybe TRBD1 (5 bases). V was cut by 1 base and J by 4 bases, with 8 bases left in between. Germline values: CDR1 SGHTA, CDR2 FQGNSA. The CDR3 loop spans 15 amino acids. Here the CDR3 reads CASSLEGAGANVLTF. CDR3 coding DNA: TGTGCCAGCAGCTTAGAAGGGGCCGGGGCCAACGTCCTGACTTTC.

The J gene is TRBJ2-3, the V gene TRBV18; 13 nucleotides line up with TRBD2. The CDR3 length is 17 residues. Per germline, CDR1 KGHSH and CDR2 LQKENI. The J segment lost 7 bases and the V segment lost 3 bases, leaving 10 bases of the junction unmatched. CDR3 region: CASSPGSGTSGVHTQYF. The DNA of the CDR3 is TGTGCCAGCTCACCGGGCTCCGGGACTAGCGGGGTGCATACGCAGTATTTT.

This chain connects TRBV18 to TRBJ2-3, with D possibly matching TRBD1 (5 bases). Germline V lookup: CDR1 KGHSH, CDR2 LQKENI. The V gene lost 2 bases and the J gene lost 7 bases, with 7 bases spanning the gap. The CDR3 sequence is 12 residues long. CDR3 in DNA: TGTGCCAGCTCACCAGGGGCTTATACGCAGTATTTT. Its protein is CASSPGAYTQYF.

V gene TRBV10-1 combines with J gene TRBJ1-1, with a possible D match to TRBD1 (5 bases). Germline V lookup: CDR1 WNHNN, CDR2 SYGVQD (reference sequence). The CDR3 is made up of 13 amino acids. V lost 0 bases and J 3 bases, leaving 5 bases between the germline ends. Here the CDR3 reads CASSESGDTEAFF. CDR3 nucleotides: TGCGCCAGCAGTGAGTCAGGGGACACTGAAGCTTTCTTT.

This chain uses TRBV28 with TRBJ1-5; 8 bases agree with TRBD1. This CDR3 contains 14 residues. With 6 bases clipped from V and 5 bases from J, the junction kept 6 bases outside the gene matches. Germline loops: CDR1 MDHEN, CDR2 SYDVKM. CDR3 residues: CASRPGGADQPQHF. CDR3 sequence (DNA): TGTGCCAGCAGACCAGGGGGCGCGGATCAGCCCCAGCATTTT.

The rearrangement links TRBV6-5 to TRBJ2-3; D call uncertain. Germline loops: CDR1 MNHEY, CDR2 SVGAGI. V lost 7 bases, J lost 5 bases, and 7 bases lay in between. This CDR3 spans 11 amino acids. CDR3 region: CASKQKDTQYF. DNA of the CDR3: TGTGCCAGCAAACAAAAAGATACGCAGTATTTT.

Only a few counts were recorded for this clone. The chain uses TRBV2 and TRBJ2-2; D possibly corresponds to TRBD1 (6 bases). V was pared by 8 bases and J by 5 bases, with 15 bases between. The CDR3 contains 14 residues. In germline, CDR1 is SNHLY, CDR2 FYNNEI. The CDR3 DNA follows: TGTGCCAGCGGCACAGGGCTTTGGACCGGGGAGCTGTTTTTT. Its protein product is CASGTGLWTGELFF.

This rearrangement joins TRBV18 to TRBJ1-4; D gene uncertain. This CDR3 has 13 residues. The ends were cut back, 5 bases at V and 5 bases at J, with 9 bases in the middle. CDR1 KGHSH and CDR2 LQKENI come from the germline V gene. CDR3 in amino acids: CASSTGENEKLFF. In DNA form, the CDR3 reads TGTGCCAGCTCAACCGGTGAAAATGAAAAACTGTTTTTT.

In this sample, this clone turned up a few times. The gene calls are TRBV7-9 and TRBJ1-2, with D possibly matching TRBD1 (5 bases). In germline, CDR1 is SEHNR, CDR2 FQNEAQ (reference sequence). Trimming took off 3 bases at V and 13 bases at J, with 18 bases between the two ends. This CDR3 has 13 amino acids. CDR3 sequence (DNA): TGTGCCAGCAGCTTGGCCAGGGTAACCTCAGTCACCTTC. It translates to CASSLARVTSVTF. The full variable domain, its missing parts supplied by reference TRBV7-9 and TRBJ1-2, is DTGVSQNPRHKITKRGQNVTFRCDPISEHNRLYWYRQTLGQGPEFLTYFQNEAQLEKSRLLSDRFSAERPKGSFSTLEIQRTEQGDSAMYLCASSLARVTSVTFGSGTRLTVV.

V and J are TRBV7-2 and TRBJ1-5; the D gene is possibly TRBD1 (5 bases). The germline V gene has CDR1 SGHTA and CDR2 FQGNSA. V was pared by 3 bases and J by 5 bases, with 17 bases between. The CDR3 has 16 amino acids. CDR3 in DNA: TGTGCCAGCAGCTTGTCAGGGCTCGTGGGGTATCAGCCCCAGCATTTT. Its protein is CASSLSGLVGYQPQHF.

This clone was counted a few times. The chain carries TRBV7-6 and TRBJ2-5, with TRBD2 matching 8 bases. The germline CDR1 and CDR2 sequences are SGHVS and FNYEAQ. The CDR3 runs 15 residues. With V trimmed by 1 base and J by 0 bases, 1 base remained unmatched. The CDR3 loop is CASSLGLAYQETQYF. Here the CDR3 DNA reads TGTGCCAGCAGCTTAGGACTAGCGTACCAAGAGACCCAGTACTTC.

This clone was detected only a few times. CDR3 amino acids: CASSQDDYRGEQFF. CDR3 DNA sequence: TGCGCCAGCAGCCAAGATGATTATAGGGGTGAGCAGTTCTTC. The chain combines TRBV4-3 with TRBJ2-1, with D possibly matching TRBD1 (5 bases). Germline CDR1 LGHNA, CDR2 YSLEER. The CDR3 is made up of 14 amino acids. V was cut by 0 bases and J by 9 bases, with 12 bases left in between.

The sample holds one count of this clone. Its ends do not fully match the called genes, so a read error is possible. This specimen includes other DNA sequences encoding the same CDR3. V usage is TRBV14 and J usage is TRBJ1-1; 7 bases match TRBD1. This CDR3 is 14 amino acids long. Looked up from germline, CDR1 is SGHDN and CDR2 is FVKESK. The CDR3, as DNA: TGTGCCAGCAGACGACAGGGAGTAAACACTGAAGCCTTCTTT. As protein: CASRRQGVNTEAFF.

The J gene is TRBJ2-1, the V gene TRBV7-2, with D maybe TRBD2 (5 bases). The CDR3 covers 18 residues. In germline, CDR1 is SGHTA, CDR2 FQGNSA. V dropped 1 base and J dropped 0 bases, with 16 bases sitting between them. The CDR3 loop reads CASSLDRTASSSYNEQFF. The CDR3 DNA reads as TGTGCCAGCAGCTTAGATCGGACTGCTTCGAGCTCCTACAATGAGCAGTTCTTC.

The chain couples TRBV10-3 to TRBJ2-5; 8 bases agree with TRBD1. TRBJ2-7 matches the DNA end more closely, so the J call is doubtful. Germline values: CDR1 ENHRY, CDR2 SYGVKD. The CDR3 is 15 residues long. CDR3 amino acids: CAISDSRTGRYEQYF. The CDR3 bases are TGTGCCATCAGTGACTCTCGGACAGGGCGCTACGAGCAGTACTTC.

The genes are TRBV7-9 and TRBJ1-5; a possible D gene is TRBD1 (5 bases). Trimming left V 5 bases short and J 6 bases short, with 17 bases between. The CDR3 spans 15 residues. Germline-derived CDR1 and CDR2 are SEHNR and FQNEAQ (reference sequence). CDR3 coding DNA: TGTGCCAGCAGCCCCCAGGGTGGGGCGATTCAGCCCCAGCATTTT. It yields the protein CASSPQGGAIQPQHF.

The rearrangement joins TRBV18 to TRBJ1-4, with D possibly TRBD1 on 6 matching bases. V gave up 1 base and J gave up 8 bases, with 14 bases separating them. Germline-derived CDR1 and CDR2 are KGHSH and LQKENI. The CDR3 runs 15 residues. The CDR3 DNA reads as TGTGCCAGCTCACCACTGGGGAAACAGGGCGAAAAACTGTTTTTT. Translated: CASSPLGKQGEKLFF. Full variable domain (remainder filled in from reference TRBV18 and TRBJ1-4): NAGVMQNPRHLVRRRGQEARLRCSPMKGHSHVYWYRQLPEEGLKFMVYLQKENIIDESGMPKERFSAEFPKEGPSILRIQQVVRGDSAAYFCASSPLGKQGEKLFFGSGTQLSVL.